The 12 T cell receptor beta chains below come from one sample, sequenced in a study of cytomegalovirus exposure and HLA in healthy donors. Amplification used 60 Vbeta primers and 13 Jbeta primers. Assay used: immunoSEQ multiplex PCR; TCRdb lists only in-frame clones, some missing. Seen here are 95,000 to 150,000 clones, roughly 85% observed once, and the top ten hold over 3%. The sample was PBMCs. Receptors originate from a woman between 40 and 50 years old in good health and CMV-seropositive.

The genes are TRBV5-1 and TRBJ1-1, with 8 nucleotides matching TRBD1. V was pared by 0 bases and J by 8 bases, with 12 bases of the junction left unmatched. From germline, CDR1 is SGHRS and CDR2 YFSETQ. The CDR3 consists of 16 residues. CDR3: CASSLARGLMEKEAFF. CDR3 sequence (DNA): TGCGCCAGCAGCTTGGCCAGGGGGCTGATGGAGAAGGAAGCTTTCTTT. The variable domain in full, completed from reference TRBV5-1 and TRBJ1-1, reads KAGVTQTPRYLIKTRGQQVTLSCSPISGHRSVSWYQQTPGQGLQFLFEYFSETQRNKGNFPGRFSGRQFSNSRSEMNVSTLELGDSALYLCASSLARGLMEKEAFFGQGTRLTVV.

The chain recombines TRBV28 with TRBJ2-2; perhaps TRBD2 as D (5 bases). CDR1 is MDHEN, CDR2 SYDVKM, per germline. V dropped 1 base and J dropped 5 bases, with 20 bases sitting between them. The CDR3 covers 18 residues. The CDR3 protein is CASSLYLRRGIGTGELFF. DNA of the CDR3: TGTGCCAGCAGTTTATACTTAAGGAGAGGGATTGGGACCGGGGAGCTGTTTTTT.

The chain employs TRBV29-1 and TRBJ1-2; 7 nucleotides agree with TRBD1. The trim removed 6 bases at V and 7 bases at J, leaving 5 bases unmatched. This CDR3 is built from 11 residues. The germline V gene has CDR1 SQVTM and CDR2 ANQGSEA. CDR3 amino acids: CSVLGTAGYTF. The CDR3 nucleotides read TGCAGCGTCCTCGGGACAGCTGGCTACACCTTC.

The CDR3 coding sequence is TGTGCCAGCAGTTTTGGGACTAGCGGGATGCGAGATGAGCAGTTCTTC. Translating gives CASSFGTSGMRDEQFF. The chain links TRBV6-4 to TRBJ2-1; 13 positions match TRBD2. The CDR3 consists of 16 residues. After removal of 5 bases from V and 8 bases from J, the junction contained 9 bases not matched to a gene. Germline V gene sequence: CDR1 MRHNA, CDR2 SNTAGT.

This clone was detected once. This rearrangement joins TRBV7-9 to TRBJ2-7; a weak D match, TRBD2 (6 bases). The CDR3 spans 15 residues. Trimming removed 0 bases from V and 5 bases from J, with 14 bases in between. The germline gives CDR1 SEHNR, CDR2 FQNEAQ (reference sequence). CDR3 region: CASSLALVGGDEQYF. The CDR3 DNA sequence: TGTGCCAGCAGCTTAGCGCTGGTGGGAGGCGACGAGCAGTACTTC.

CDR3 protein: CASSRVGYTF. The CDR3 nucleotides are TGTGCCAGCAGTCGGGTTGGCTACACCTTC. The chain combines TRBV28 with TRBJ1-2; D is undetermined. The CDR3 totals 10 residues. Trimming cost V 5 bases and J 7 bases, with 5 bases left between them. Germline V gene sequence: CDR1 MDHEN, CDR2 SYDVKM.

This sequence joins TRBV27 and TRBJ2-5, with D possibly being TRBD1 (6 bases). The end of the DNA aligns better with TRBJ2-7, so the J call may be wrong. The germline gives CDR1 MNHEY, CDR2 SMNVEV (reference sequence). The CDR3 is 14 residues long. CDR3 bases: TGTGCCAGCAGTGAACAGGGAAGTGACTACGAGCAGTACTTC. Protein: CASSEQGSDYEQYF.

Comments on this clone: Mismatch with germline at one junction end may stem from a read error. The chain joins TRBV5-8 to TRBJ1-2; a weak D match, TRBD1 (5 bases). Germline assignment: CDR1 SGHTS and CDR2 YDEGEE. This CDR3 contains 14 residues. CDR3 residues: CASSFTWQGDGYTF. Here the CDR3 DNA reads TGCGCCAGCAGCTTTACCTGGCAGGGCGATGGCTACACCTTC.

The chain joins TRBV27 to TRBJ1-1; D is undetermined. From germline, CDR1 is MNHEY and CDR2 SMNVEV (reference sequence). Trimming removed 3 bases at V and 5 bases at J, with 13 bases between. The CDR3 contains 14 residues. CDR3 sequence: CASSFKSTVTEAFF. The CDR3 DNA sequence: TGTGCCAGCAGTTTTAAAAGTACGGTAACTGAAGCTTTCTTT.

The rearrangement joins TRBV15 to TRBJ2-1; 14 nucleotides match TRBD2. Per germline, CDR1 LNHNV and CDR2 YYDKDF (reference sequence). Trimming at V came to 1 base and at J to 2 bases, leaving 1 base not matched to a gene. The CDR3 extends over 17 amino acids. This chain's CDR3 is CATSRGGLAGAYNEQFF. CDR3 DNA sequence: TGTGCCACCAGCAGAGGGGGACTAGCGGGAGCCTACAATGAGCAGTTCTTC. Variable domain in full (rest from reference TRBV15 and TRBJ2-1): DAMVIQNPRYQVTQFGKPVTLSCSQTLNHNVMYWYQQKSSQAPKLLFHYYDKDFNNEADTPDNFQSRRPNTSFCFLDIRSPGLGDTAMYLCATSRGGLAGAYNEQFFGPGTRLTVL.

The gene calls are TRBV7-8 and TRBJ2-3, with 9 bases that match TRBD2. J was trimmed by 4 bases and V by 5 bases; bases with no gene match: 7. Germline-derived CDR1 and CDR2 are SGHVS and FQNEAQ. The CDR3 covers 15 residues. CDR3 nucleotides: TGTGCCAGCAGCCTACCTAGCGGGATTGCAGATACGCAGTATTTT. This sequence encodes CASSLPSGIADTQYF.

The V gene is TRBV7-9, the J gene TRBJ1-4; 9 nucleotides match TRBD1. Germline CDR1 and CDR2: SEHNR and FQNEAQ (reference sequence). V shed 5 bases and J 9 bases; nucleotides not matched to a gene: 4. The CDR3 runs 13 residues. The DNA for the CDR3 is TGTGCCAGCAGCACAACAGGGGGCCAAAAACTGTTTTTT. Protein product: CASSTTGGQKLFF.